This TCR beta chain appears in the sequencing data of a study of blood T cell repertoires in COVID-19. Study context: From the United States, Italy and Spain came samples of acute and convalescent COVID-19. Sample material is recorded as cDNA or gDNA derived from T cells, B-cell-depleted T cells, or PBMCs.

CDR1 and CDR2 (germline): MNHEY, SVGEGT. Trimming at V came to 5 bases and at J to 4 bases, leaving 7 bases not matched to a gene. This CDR3 region has 14 residues. As originally analysed: Estimation of nucleated cell counts relied on the amplification of reference gene primers. The assay was immunoSEQ multiplex PCR, and TCRdb's table has in-frame clones only and misses some. That table furnishes V, J and clone size, whereas the DNA furnished D and trimming. The data contain 65,000 to 75,000 clones, about 80% of them singletons. Sequencing was performed on peripheral blood. This receptor was obtained from a human donor in a cohort sampled during active COVID-19. The chain employs TRBV6-2 or TRBV6-3 and TRBJ1-1, with TRBD1 matching 7 bases. CDR3 nucleotide sequence: TGTGCCAGCAGTGATAGACAGGGTACCACTGAAGCTTTCTTT. Amino acid sequence: CASSDRQGTTEAFF.